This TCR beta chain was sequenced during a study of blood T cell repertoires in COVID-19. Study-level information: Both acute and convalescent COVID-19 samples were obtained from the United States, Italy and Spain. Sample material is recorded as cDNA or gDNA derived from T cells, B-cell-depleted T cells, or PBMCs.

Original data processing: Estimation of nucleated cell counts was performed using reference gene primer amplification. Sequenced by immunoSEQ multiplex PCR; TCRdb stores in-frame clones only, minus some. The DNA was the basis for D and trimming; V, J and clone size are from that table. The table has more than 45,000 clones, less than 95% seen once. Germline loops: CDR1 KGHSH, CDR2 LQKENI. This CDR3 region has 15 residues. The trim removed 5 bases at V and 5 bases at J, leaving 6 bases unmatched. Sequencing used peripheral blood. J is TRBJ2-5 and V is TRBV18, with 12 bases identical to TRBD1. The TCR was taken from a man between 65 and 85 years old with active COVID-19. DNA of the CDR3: TGTGCCAGCTCATCGGGACAGGGGGCCCAGGAGACCCAGTACTTC. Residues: CASSSGQGAQETQYF.